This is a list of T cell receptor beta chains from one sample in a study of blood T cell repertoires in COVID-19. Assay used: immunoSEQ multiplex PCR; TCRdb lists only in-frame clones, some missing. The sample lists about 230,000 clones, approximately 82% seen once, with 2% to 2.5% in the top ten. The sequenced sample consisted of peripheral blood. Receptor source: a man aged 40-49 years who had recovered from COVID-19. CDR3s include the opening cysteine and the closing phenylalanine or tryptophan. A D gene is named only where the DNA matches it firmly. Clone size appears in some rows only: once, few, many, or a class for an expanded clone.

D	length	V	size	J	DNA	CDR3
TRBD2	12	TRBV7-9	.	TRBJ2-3	TGTGCCGGAGAACTAGCGGGAGATACGCAGTATTTT	CAGELAGDTQYF
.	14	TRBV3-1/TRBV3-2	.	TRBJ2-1	TGTGCCAGCACCCCGGACTCAAGAGGCAATGAGCAGTTCTTC	CASTPDSRGNEQFF
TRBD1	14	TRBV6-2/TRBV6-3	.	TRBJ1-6	TGTGCCAGCAGTCGGGACAGGGAAAATTCACCCCTCCACTTT	CASSRDRENSPLHF
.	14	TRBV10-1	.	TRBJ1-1	TGCGCCAGCAGTGCCCGCAGGGAGAACACTGAAGCTTTCTTT	CASSARRENTEAFF
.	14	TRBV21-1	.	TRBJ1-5	TGTGCCGGCACAATTGGGAGGAGCAATCAGCCCCAGCATTTT	CAGTIGRSNQPQHF
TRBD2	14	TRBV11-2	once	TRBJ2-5	TGTGCCAGCAGCACACAAGCGGGGGCAGAGACCCAGTACTTC	CASSTQAGAETQYF
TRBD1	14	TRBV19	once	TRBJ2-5	TGTGCCAGTAGGGGACAGGGGGCGGGAGAGACCCAGTACTTC	CASRGQGAGETQYF
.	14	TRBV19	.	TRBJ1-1	TGTGCCAGTAGTATATCAGGGGTGAACACTGAAGCTTTCTTT	CASSISGVNTEAFF
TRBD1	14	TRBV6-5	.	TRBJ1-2	TGTGCCAGCACCGACAGGGGCCCGAACTATGGCTACACCTTC	CASTDRGPNYGYTF
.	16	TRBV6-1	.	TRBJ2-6	TGTGCCAGCAGTGTCGCAGAGGGGGCTGGGGCCAACGTCCTGACTTTC	CASSVAEGAGANVLTF
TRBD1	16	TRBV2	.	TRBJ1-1	TGTGCCAGCAGCCCCACTTGGGACAGGGGGCTCTCCGAAGCTTTCTTT	CASSPTWDRGLSEAFF
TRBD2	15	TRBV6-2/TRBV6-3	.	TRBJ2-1	TGTGCCAGCAGTTTATGGCTAGCGGGAGTTGAGAAGCAGTTCTTC	CASSLWLAGVEKQFF
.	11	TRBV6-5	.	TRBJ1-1	TGTGCCATCGGACAGCCTCGTGAAGCTTTCTTT	CAIGQPREAFF
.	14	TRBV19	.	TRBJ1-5	TGTGCCAGTAGCTACAGGGACAGCAATCAGCCCCAGCATTTT	CASSYRDSNQPQHF
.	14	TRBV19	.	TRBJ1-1	TGTGCCAGTAGTATATTCGGGGGGAACACTGAAGCTTTCTTT	CASSIFGGNTEAFF
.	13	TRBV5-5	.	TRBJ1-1	TGTGCCAGCAGCGGTGGGGGGGTCACTGAAGCTTTCTTT	CASSGGGVTEAFF
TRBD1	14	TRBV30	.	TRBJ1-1	TGTGCCTGGAGTGTACGCAGGGGGTACACTGAAGCTTTCTTT	CAWSVRRGYTEAFF
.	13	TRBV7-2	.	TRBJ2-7	TGTGCCAGCAGCTTCAAACCCCAGTACGAGCAGTACTTC	CASSFKPQYEQYF
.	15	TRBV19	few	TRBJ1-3	TGTGCCAGTCGCCCGCGACAGTTCTCTGGAAACACCATATATTTT	CASRPRQFSGNTIYF
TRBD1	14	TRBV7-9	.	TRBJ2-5	TGTGCCAGCAGCCCAAGGACAGGGCAAGAGACCCAGTACTTC	CASSPRTGQETQYF
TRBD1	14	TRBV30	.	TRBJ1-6	TGTGCCTGGAGTCAGGGGACAGGGACTTCACCCCTCCACTTT	CAWSQGTGTSPLHF
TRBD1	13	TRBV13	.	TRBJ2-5	TGTGCCAGCAGCTCGACAGGGGAAGAGACCCAGTACTTC	CASSSTGEETQYF
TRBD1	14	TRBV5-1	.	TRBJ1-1	TGCGCCAGCAGCGCCGGGGACAGGGACGCTGAAGCTTTCTTT	CASSAGDRDAEAFF
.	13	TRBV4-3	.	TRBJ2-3	TGCGCCAGCAGCCAAGTCGTCGCAGATACGCAGTATTTT	CASSQVVADTQYF
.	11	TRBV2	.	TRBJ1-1	TGTGCCAGCAGTTTCGGGATATGGGCTTTCTTT	CASSFGIWAFF
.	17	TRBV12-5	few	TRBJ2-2	TGTGCTAGTGGTTTGGTACCCACGACAGGAAACACCGGGGAGCTGTTTTTT	CASGLVPTTGNTGELFF
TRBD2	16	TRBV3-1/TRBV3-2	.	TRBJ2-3	TGTGCCAGCAGCCAAGATCGCGGGAGGGCGACAGATACGCAGTATTTT	CASSQDRGRATDTQYF
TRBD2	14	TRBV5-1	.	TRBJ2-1	TGCGCCAGCAGCTTGGCCAGCGGGGTAAATGAGCAGTTCTTC	CASSLASGVNEQFF
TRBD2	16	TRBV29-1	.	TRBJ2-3	TGCAGCGCCCTCGGAGCGGGAGGCGGTGTAGGGGATACGCAGTATTTT	CSALGAGGGVGDTQYF
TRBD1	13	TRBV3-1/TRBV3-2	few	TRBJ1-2	TGTGCCAGCAGCCACGGACAGGACTATGGCTACACCTTC	CASSHGQDYGYTF
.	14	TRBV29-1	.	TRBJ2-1	TGCAGCGTCTTGTATAGGGGGTTTTTAGTAGAGCAGTTCTTC	CSVLYRGFLVEQFF
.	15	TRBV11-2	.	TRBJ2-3	TGTGCCAGCAGCTTTATTCAGTTTAGCACAGATACGCAGTATTTT	CASSFIQFSTDTQYF
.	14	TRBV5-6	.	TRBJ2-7	TGTGCCAGCAGCTTGGGTCGACACTTCTACGAGCAGTACTTC	CASSLGRHFYEQYF
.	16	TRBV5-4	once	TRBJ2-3	TGTGCCAGCAGCTACGGGCGGGGCACTAGCACAGATACGCAGTATTTT	CASSYGRGTSTDTQYF
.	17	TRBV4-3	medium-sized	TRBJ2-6	TGCGCCAGCAGCCAAGGCGAGGGGGGGTCTGGGGCCAACGTCCTGACTTTC	CASSQGEGGSGANVLTF
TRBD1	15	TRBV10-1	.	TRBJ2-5	TGCGCCAGCAGTTACTCCGGGACAGGGATGGAGACCCAGTACTTC	CASSYSGTGMETQYF
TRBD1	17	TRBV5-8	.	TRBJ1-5	TGTGCCAGCAGCTTGTGGACAGGGGGGAACAGCAATCAGCCCCAGCATTTT	CASSLWTGGNSNQPQHF
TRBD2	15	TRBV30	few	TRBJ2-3	TGTGCCTGGAGTGTCGGACTAGCGGGCACAGATACGCAGTATTTT	CAWSVGLAGTDTQYF
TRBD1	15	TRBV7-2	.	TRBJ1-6	TGTGCCAGCAGCTTAGGGGGACAGATAAATTCACCCCTCCACTTT	CASSLGGQINSPLHF
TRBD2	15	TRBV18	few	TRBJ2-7	TGTGCCAGCTCACCAAGCCTAGCGGGAGTCAACGAGCAGTACTTC	CASSPSLAGVNEQYF
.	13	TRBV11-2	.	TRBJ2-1	TGTGCCAGCAGCTTAGTCGGGGTTAGTGAGCAGTTCTTC	CASSLVGVSEQFF
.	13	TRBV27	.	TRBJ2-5	TGTGCCAGCAGTCCCCTAAACCAAGAGACCCAGTACTTC	CASSPLNQETQYF
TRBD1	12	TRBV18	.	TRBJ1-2	TGTGCCAGCTCAGAACAGGGGCGAGGCTACACCTTC	CASSEQGRGYTF
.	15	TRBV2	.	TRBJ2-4	TGTGCCAGCAGCCCCCCCCCTCTAGCCAAAAACATTCAGTACTTC	CASSPPPLAKNIQYF
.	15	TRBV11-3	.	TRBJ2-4	TGTGCCAGCAGCTCCTCGGGGAGGCCGGGCCACATTCAGTACTTC	CASSSSGRPGHIQYF
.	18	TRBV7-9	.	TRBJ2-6	TGTGCCAGCAGCTTAGCGCGCGTCAGGATCTCTGGGGCCAACGTCCTGACTTTC	CASSLARVRISGANVLTF
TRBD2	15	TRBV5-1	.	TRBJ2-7	TGCGCCAGCAGCTTGGTCCTAGCGGGAAACTACGAGCAGTACTTC	CASSLVLAGNYEQYF
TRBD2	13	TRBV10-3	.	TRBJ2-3	TGTGCCATACTAGCGGGAGTGACAGATACGCAGTATTTT	CAILAGVTDTQYF
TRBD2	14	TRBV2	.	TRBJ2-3	TGTGCCAGCCACGAGCGGGAGATATCAGATACGCAGTATTTT	CASHEREISDTQYF